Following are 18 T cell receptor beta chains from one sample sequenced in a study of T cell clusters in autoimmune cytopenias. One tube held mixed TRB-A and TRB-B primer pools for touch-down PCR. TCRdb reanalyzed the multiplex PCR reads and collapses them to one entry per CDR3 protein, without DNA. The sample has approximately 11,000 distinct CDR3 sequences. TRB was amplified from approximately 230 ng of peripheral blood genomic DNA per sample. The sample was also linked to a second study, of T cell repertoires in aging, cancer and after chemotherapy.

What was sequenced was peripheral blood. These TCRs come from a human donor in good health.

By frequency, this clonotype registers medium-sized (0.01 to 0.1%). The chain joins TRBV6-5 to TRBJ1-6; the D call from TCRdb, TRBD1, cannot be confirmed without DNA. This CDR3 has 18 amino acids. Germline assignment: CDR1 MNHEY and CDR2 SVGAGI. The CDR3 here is CASSSTGGAGDPQSPLHF.

The CDR3 loop is CASSPLTAKEAFF. This sequence joins TRBV5-4 and TRBJ1-1; TCRdb calls TRBD1, which cannot be checked without DNA. CDR1 is SGHNT and CDR2 is YYREEE in the germline V gene (reference sequence). The CDR3 has 13 residues.

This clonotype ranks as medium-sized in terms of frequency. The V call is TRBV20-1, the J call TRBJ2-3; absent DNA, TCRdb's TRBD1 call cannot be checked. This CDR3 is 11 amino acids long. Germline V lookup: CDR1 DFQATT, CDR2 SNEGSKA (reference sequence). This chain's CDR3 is CRPGGGDTQYF.

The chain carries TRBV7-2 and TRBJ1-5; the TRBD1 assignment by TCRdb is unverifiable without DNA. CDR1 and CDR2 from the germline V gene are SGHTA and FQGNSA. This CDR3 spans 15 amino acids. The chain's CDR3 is CASSTFTGGSQPQHF.

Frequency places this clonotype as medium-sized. The CDR3 reads CASSLRQGYNEQFF. This rearrangement joins TRBV7-9 to TRBJ2-1; TCRdb's D call, TRBD1, is unchecked because there is no DNA. The CDR3 length is 14 residues. Germline CDR1 SEHNR, CDR2 FQNEAQ (reference sequence).

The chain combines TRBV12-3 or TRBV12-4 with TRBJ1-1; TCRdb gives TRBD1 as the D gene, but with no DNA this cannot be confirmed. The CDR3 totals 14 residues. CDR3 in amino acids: CASGQTGHNTEAFF.

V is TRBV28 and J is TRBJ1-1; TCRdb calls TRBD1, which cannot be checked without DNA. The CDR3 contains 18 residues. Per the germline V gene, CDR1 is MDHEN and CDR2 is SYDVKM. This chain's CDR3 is CASSVSGTALLGNTEAFF. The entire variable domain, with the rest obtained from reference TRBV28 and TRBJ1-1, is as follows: DVKVTQSSRYLVKRTGEKVFLECVQDMDHENMFWYRQDPGLGLRLIYFSYDVKMKEKGDIPEGYSVSREKKERFSLILESASTNQTSMYLCASSVSGTALLGNTEAFFGQGTRLTVV.

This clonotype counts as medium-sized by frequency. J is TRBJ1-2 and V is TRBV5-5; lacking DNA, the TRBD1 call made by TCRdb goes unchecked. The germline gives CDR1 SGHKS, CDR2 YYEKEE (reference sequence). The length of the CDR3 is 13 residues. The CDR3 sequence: CASSPGTPYGYTF.

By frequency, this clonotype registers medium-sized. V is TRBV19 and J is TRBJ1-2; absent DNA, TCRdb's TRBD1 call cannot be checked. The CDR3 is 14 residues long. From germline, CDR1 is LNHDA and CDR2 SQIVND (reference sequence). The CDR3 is CASSIPGTVYGYTF.

The CDR3 region is CASSTQGVSNQPQHF. This chain links TRBV19 with TRBJ1-5; TCRdb designates TRBD1, a call that cannot be tested without DNA. CDR1 LNHDA and CDR2 SQIVND come from the germline V gene (reference sequence). The length of the CDR3 is 15 residues.

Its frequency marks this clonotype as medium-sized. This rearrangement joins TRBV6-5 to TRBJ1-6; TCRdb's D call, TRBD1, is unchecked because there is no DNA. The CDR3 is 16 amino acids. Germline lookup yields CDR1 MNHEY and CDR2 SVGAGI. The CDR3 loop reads CASSYSPGQINSPLHF.

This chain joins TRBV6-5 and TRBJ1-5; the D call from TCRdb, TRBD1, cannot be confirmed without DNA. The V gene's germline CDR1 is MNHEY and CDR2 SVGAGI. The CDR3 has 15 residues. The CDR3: CASSAVGLGNQPQHF.

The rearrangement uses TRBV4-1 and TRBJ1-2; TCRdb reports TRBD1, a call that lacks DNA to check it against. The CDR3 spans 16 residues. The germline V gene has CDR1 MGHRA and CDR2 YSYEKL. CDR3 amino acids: CASSPLDRLPNYGYTF.

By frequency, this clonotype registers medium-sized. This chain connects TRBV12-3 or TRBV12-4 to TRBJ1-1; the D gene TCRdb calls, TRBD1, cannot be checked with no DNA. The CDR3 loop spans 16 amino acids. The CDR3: CASSAQTGTGGTEAFF.

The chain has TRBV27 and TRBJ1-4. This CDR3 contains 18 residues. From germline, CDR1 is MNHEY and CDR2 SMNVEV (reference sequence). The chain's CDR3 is CASSLSPPASNSNEKLFF.

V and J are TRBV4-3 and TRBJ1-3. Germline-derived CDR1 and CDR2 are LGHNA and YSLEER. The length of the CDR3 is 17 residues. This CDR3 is CASSQDWPPSSGNTIYF.

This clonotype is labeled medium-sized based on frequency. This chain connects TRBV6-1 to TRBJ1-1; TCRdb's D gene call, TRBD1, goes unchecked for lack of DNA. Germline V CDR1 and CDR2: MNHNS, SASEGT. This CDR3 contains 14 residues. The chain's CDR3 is CASSRDRGRTEAFF.

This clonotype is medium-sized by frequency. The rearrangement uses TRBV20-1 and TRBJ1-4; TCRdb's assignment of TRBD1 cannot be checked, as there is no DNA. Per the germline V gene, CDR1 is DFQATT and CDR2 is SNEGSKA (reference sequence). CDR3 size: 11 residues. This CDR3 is CSARSVQGLFF.